Listed below are T cell receptor beta chains from one sample, sequenced in a study of CD8+ T cells in alopecia areata. Profiling relied on immunoSEQ multiplex PCR, and the TCRdb table lists in-frame clones only, not all of them. The sample has just over 150,000 clones; approximately 53% are singletons. The sample in question was CD8+ T cells sorted from blood, obtained at week 0. These receptors came from a human donor with alopecia areata. Both conserved end residues are part of each CDR3. The D gene is left open where the match is weak. Not all rows give a size; the values are once, few, many and, for expanded clones, a class.

v_call,j_call,d_call,clone_size,cdr3_aa,cdr3_nt
TRBV29-1,TRBJ1-2,TRBD1,NA,CSVEGEQGDYGYTF,TGCAGCGTTGAAGGAGAACAGGGGGACTATGGCTACACCTTC
TRBV29-1,TRBJ1-2,NA,NA,CSVEGGGGTPSRGVNGYTF,TGCAGCGTTGAGGGCGGCGGCGGGACCCCCTCAAGAGGGGTCAATGGCTACACCTTC
TRBV7-9,TRBJ2-3,TRBD2,NA,CASSLSGAGDTDTQYF,TGTGCCAGCAGCTTATCCGGAGCGGGGGACACAGATACGCAGTATTTT
TRBV29-1,TRBJ2-3,TRBD2,NA,CSVEAGATDTQYF,TGCAGCGTTGAGGCGGGAGCCACTGATACGCAGTATTTT
TRBV19,TRBJ1-1,NA,few,CASSNRTEAFF,TGTGCCAGTAGTAATAGAACTGAAGCTTTCTTT
TRBV29-1,TRBJ2-1,NA,few,CSGVIPPYNEQFF,TGCAGCGGCGTCATTCCCCCCTACAATGAGCAGTTCTTC
TRBV6-5,TRBJ2-7,NA,NA,CASSSDGYEQYF,TGTGCCAGCAGCTCCGACGGCTACGAGCAGTACTTC
TRBV19,TRBJ1-2,NA,NA,CASTWTKDNYGYTF,TGTGCCAGTACTTGGACAAAAGACAACTATGGCTACACCTTC
TRBV29-1,TRBJ2-1,TRBD1,NA,CSVEWDRANEQFF,TGCAGCGTTGAGTGGGACAGGGCGAATGAGCAGTTCTTC
TRBV30,TRBJ2-1,NA,NA,CAWMAGYNEQFF,TGTGCCTGGATGGCGGGTTACAATGAGCAGTTCTTC
TRBV7-8,TRBJ1-1,NA,NA,CASSPGRTEAFF,TGTGCCAGCAGCCCAGGACGGACTGAAGCTTTCTTT
TRBV10-3,TRBJ2-7,NA,NA,CAIISDSSYEQYF,TGTGCCATCATTTCGGACAGCTCCTACGAGCAGTACTTC
TRBV13,TRBJ2-7,NA,few,CASRGLYEQYF,TGTGCCAGCAGAGGGCTCTACGAGCAGTACTTC
TRBV7-2,TRBJ2-3,NA,few,CASSLSSTSFDTQYF,TGTGCCAGCAGCTTGTCTAGTACTTCATTCGATACGCAGTATTTT
TRBV7-2,TRBJ2-1,NA,NA,CASSLEGSYNEQFF,TGTGCCAGCAGCTTAGAAGGCTCCTACAATGAGCAGTTCTTC
TRBV7-6,TRBJ2-7,TRBD1,NA,CASHAGTGLIEQYF,TGTGCCAGCCATGCCGGGACAGGGTTAATCGAGCAGTACTTC
TRBV10-2,TRBJ2-1,NA,NA,CASSGSPANEQFF,TGCGCCAGCAGTGGTAGCCCGGCGAATGAGCAGTTCTTC
TRBV2,TRBJ2-3,NA,NA,CASSEVRRLDTQYF,TGTGCCAGCAGTGAAGTGCGGCGGCTTGATACGCAGTATTTT
TRBV13,TRBJ1-1,TRBD1,few,CASSARQGPAGNTEAFF,TGTGCCAGCAGCGCCCGACAGGGCCCGGCGGGGAATACTGAAGCTTTCTTT